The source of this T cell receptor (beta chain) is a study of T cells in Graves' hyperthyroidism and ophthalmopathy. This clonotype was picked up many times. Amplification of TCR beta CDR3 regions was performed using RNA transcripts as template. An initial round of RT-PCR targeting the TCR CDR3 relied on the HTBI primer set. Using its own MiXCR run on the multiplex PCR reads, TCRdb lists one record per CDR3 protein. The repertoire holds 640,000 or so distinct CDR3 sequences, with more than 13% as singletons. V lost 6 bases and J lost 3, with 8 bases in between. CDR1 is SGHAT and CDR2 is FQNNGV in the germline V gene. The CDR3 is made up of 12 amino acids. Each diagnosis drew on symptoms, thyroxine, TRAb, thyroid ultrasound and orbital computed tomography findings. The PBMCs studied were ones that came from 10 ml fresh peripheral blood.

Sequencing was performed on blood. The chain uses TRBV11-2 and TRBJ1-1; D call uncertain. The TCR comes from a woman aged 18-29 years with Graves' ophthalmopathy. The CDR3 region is CASRFWDTEAFF. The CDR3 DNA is TGTGCCAGCAGATTCTGGGACACTGAAGCTTTCTTT.